A selection of T cell receptor beta chains follows, all from one sample in a study of shared clonotypes between healthy human individuals. The assay was immunoSEQ multiplex PCR, and TCRdb's table has in-frame clones only and misses some. Among 400,000 to 600,000 clones listed, around 79% were seen once. The sequencing sample was made of PBMCs. The receptor source for this set is a middle-aged woman in good health. Some clones in this sample may be carry-over from other donors' samples. CDR3s include the opening cysteine and the closing phenylalanine or tryptophan. The D gene is left open where the match is weak. The size of a clone is reported for some rows only, either as once, few or many, or as a class for expanded clones.

CDR3 DNA	CDR3 protein	D gene	V gene	J gene	clone size
TGTGCCAGCAGTTTCGTCGGGGCCCTAAAGGTCGATACGCAGTATTTT	CASSFVGALKVDTQYF	-	TRBV28	TRBJ2-3	-
TGTGCCAGCAGCTTAGTTGGCAGGGTGGGAGAGACCCAGTACTTC	CASSLVGRVGETQYF	-	TRBV7-2	TRBJ2-5	-
TGTGCCAGCAGCCTTTCTAGCGGGAGGGCCGGGGAGCAGTACTTC	CASSLSSGRAGEQYF	TRBD2	TRBV7-3	TRBJ2-7	-
TGTGCCAGCAGCCTCACTAGGGACGACTACGAGCAGTACTTC	CASSLTRDDYEQYF	-	TRBV7-9	TRBJ2-7	-
TGTGCCAGCAGCCCCGTTTATGTGGACAACTATGGCTACACCTTC	CASSPVYVDNYGYTF	-	TRBV6-1	TRBJ1-2	-
TGTGCCAGCAGCCAATTGGACAGGGTTGGCGAGACCCAGTACTTC	CASSQLDRVGETQYF	TRBD1	TRBV4-2	TRBJ2-5	-
TGTGCCAGCAGTGAAGCCGGGACAGGGGATTATGGCTACACCTTC	CASSEAGTGDYGYTF	TRBD1	TRBV2	TRBJ1-2	-
TGTGCCAGCAGTGAAATTGATGAGCAGTTCTTC	CASSEIDEQFF	-	TRBV2	TRBJ2-1	-
TGTGCCAGCAGTTTAGGGGCGAACTCCTACGAGCAGTACTTC	CASSLGANSYEQYF	-	TRBV27	TRBJ2-7	-
TGTGCCAGCAGCTATGCTAGGTGGGAGACCCAGTACTTC	CASSYARWETQYF	-	TRBV5-8	TRBJ2-5	-
TGTGCCAGCGAACCGGGACTAGCGGGAGGGCCCTCCTACAATGAGCAGTTCTTC	CASEPGLAGGPSYNEQFF	TRBD2	TRBV7-9	TRBJ2-1	-
TGTGCCAGCAGCCCTGGGTCGCCGGCGGGGGCCAAAAACATTCAGTACTTC	CASSPGSPAGAKNIQYF	-	TRBV5-4	TRBJ2-4	-
TGTGCCAGCAGCTCGCCGGGACAGGGGGAATACGAGCAGTACTTC	CASSSPGQGEYEQYF	TRBD1	TRBV5-6	TRBJ2-7	once
TGTGCCATCAGTGAGAGGAGCGCAAGCTCCTACAATGAGCAGTTCTTC	CAISERSASSYNEQFF	-	TRBV10-3	TRBJ2-1	-
TGTGCCAGCAGCGTAGCGGCTCCAAGCTCCTACAATGAGCAGTTCTTC	CASSVAAPSSYNEQFF	-	TRBV9	TRBJ2-1	-
TGTGCCAGCAGCTTAAGGGCGGGCGGCAACACCGGGGAGCTGTTTTTT	CASSLRAGGNTGELFF	-	TRBV7-6	TRBJ2-2	-
TGTGCCAGCAGCTCAGGGACAGGGAGAAACAATGAGCAGTTCTTC	CASSSGTGRNNEQFF	TRBD1	TRBV5-8	TRBJ2-1	-
TGTGCCAGCCGTTTAATCCCGGGACAGACAACCGGGGAGCTGTTTTTT	CASRLIPGQTTGELFF	TRBD1	TRBV7-8	TRBJ2-2	-
TGTGCCAGCAGCCCCTCGGACAGGGGTTCCTACAATGAGCAGTTCTTC	CASSPSDRGSYNEQFF	TRBD1	TRBV13	TRBJ2-1	-
TGTGCCTCCGTGTCGGGACAGGGGGATCAGCCCCAGCATTTT	CASVSGQGDQPQHF	TRBD1	TRBV28	TRBJ1-5	-
TGCGCCAGCAGCTTGGCGGGATACGGAAACACCATATATTTT	CASSLAGYGNTIYF	-	TRBV5-1	TRBJ1-3	-
TGTGCCAGCAGCCAAGTTAGGGTTGACACAGATACGCAGTATTTT	CASSQVRVDTDTQYF	-	TRBV4-2	TRBJ2-3	once
TGTGCCAGCAGTGATTCCCGGTGGCAGTACTTC	CASSDSRWQYF	-	TRBV2	TRBJ2-7	-
TGTGCCAGCAGCTTAGGTAGCCAAGCAGATACGCAGTATTTT	CASSLGSQADTQYF	-	TRBV7-2	TRBJ2-3	-
TGTGCCAGCAGCTTGCAGGGGGCGACCACTGAAGCTTTCTTT	CASSLQGATTEAFF	TRBD1	TRBV11-2	TRBJ1-1	-
TGTGCCAGCAGTCTAGAGGTCAACGGCGAGCAGTACTTC	CASSLEVNGEQYF	-	TRBV6-4	TRBJ2-7	-
TGTGCCACCAGCAGAGGAGGCGGGAGGAGGACCGGGGAGCTGTTTTTT	CATSRGGGRRTGELFF	TRBD2	TRBV15	TRBJ2-2	-
TGCGCCAGCAGCTTGGGACAGGGGATCTACAATGAGCAGTTCTTC	CASSLGQGIYNEQFF	TRBD1	TRBV5-1	TRBJ2-1	-
TGTGCCAGCAGCGTAGATAGCGGATCAAGCTCCTACAATGAGCAGTTCTTC	CASSVDSGSSSYNEQFF	-	TRBV9	TRBJ2-1	-
TGCGCCAGCAGCAAACAGAGACTAGCGGGAGACGAGCAGTACTTC	CASSKQRLAGDEQYF	TRBD2	TRBV5-1	TRBJ2-7	once
TGTGCCAGTAGTATGTCAGGCGCCAATCAGCCCCAGCATTTT	CASSMSGANQPQHF	-	TRBV19	TRBJ1-5	-
TGTGCCAGCAGCTTGGGGCAATGGAAGGGCGAGCAGTACTTC	CASSLGQWKGEQYF	-	TRBV11-2	TRBJ2-7	once
TGTGCCAGCAGCGTAGGACACAATGAGCAGTTCTTC	CASSVGHNEQFF	-	TRBV9	TRBJ2-1	-
TGTGCCAGCAGTTACACGTGGGAGGGGTACAATGAGCAGTTCTTC	CASSYTWEGYNEQFF	TRBD2	TRBV6-6	TRBJ2-1	-
TGTGCCAGCAGCAGAGGGACAGGACCCCACTATGGCTACACCTTC	CASSRGTGPHYGYTF	TRBD1	TRBV11-2	TRBJ1-2	-
TGTGCCAGCTCACCACCGGGTAGCTCTGGGGCCAACGTCCTGACTTTC	CASSPPGSSGANVLTF	-	TRBV18	TRBJ2-6	once
TGTGCCAGCAGGAAAACGGGACAGTATGAAAAACTGTTTTTT	CASRKTGQYEKLFF	TRBD1	TRBV6-5	TRBJ1-4	-
TGTGCCAGCAGTGGCAGAGGTGGAGAGACCCAGTACTTC	CASSGRGGETQYF	-	TRBV2	TRBJ2-5	few
TGCAGTGCTAGCCCTAACTATGGCTACACCTTC	CSASPNYGYTF	-	TRBV20-1	TRBJ1-2	-
TGTGCCAGCAGTTACCCGGGAGGGGAGGCAGATACGCAGTATTTT	CASSYPGGEADTQYF	TRBD2	TRBV6-5	TRBJ2-3	-
TGTGCCAGCAGTGCCTCCGGGACAGTCCCTTTC	CASSASGTVPF	TRBD1	TRBV6-1	TRBJ1-2	-
TGCGCCAGCAGCTTGGCCCTGGACCGGTGGGGACAGGGGGATGGCTACACCTTC	CASSLALDRWGQGDGYTF	TRBD1	TRBV5-1	TRBJ1-2	-
TGTGCCAGCAGCAAAGCCCCAGGGGGCTGTTACGAGCAGTACTTC	CASSKAPGGCYEQYF	-	TRBV21-1	TRBJ2-7	-
TGCAGCGTTGTGTTCGGGGGCGATGGCTACACCTTC	CSVVFGGDGYTF	-	TRBV29-1	TRBJ1-2	few
TGCGCCAGCAGCCAAGATTCGGGGGGCGGTACTGAAAAACTGTTTTTT	CASSQDSGGGTEKLFF	-	TRBV4-3	TRBJ1-4	-
TGTGCCAGCAGTGAGGGACTAGCGGTTCACGAGCAGTACTTC	CASSEGLAVHEQYF	TRBD2	TRBV2	TRBJ2-7	many
TGCAAGGTAGCGAGATACTACGAGCAGTACTTC	CKVARYYEQYF	-	TRBV20-1	TRBJ2-7	-
TGTGCCAGCAGCCCTCGAGGGGCTTGGACTGAAGCTTTCTTT	CASSPRGAWTEAFF	-	TRBV5-3	TRBJ1-1	-